Described below is a single T cell receptor beta chain sequence and its context. The assay was immunoSEQ multiplex PCR, and TCRdb's table has in-frame clones only and misses some. The repertoire holds about 71,000 clones, with 78% as singletons. This CDR3 spans 12 amino acids. The V gene lost 0 bases and the J gene lost 3 bases, with 4 bases spanning the gap. Germline V gives CDR1 SGHKS, CDR2 YYEKEE (reference sequence). This record comes from a study of OX40 agonist ivuxolimab in advanced cancers. In the study overall: Clinicians treated patients with ivuxolimab, an agonistic anti-OX40 (CD134) antibody. At 0.01 to 10 mg/kg, ivuxolimab was administered intravenously to patients every 2 weeks.

The specimen was CD4+ or CD8+ T cells sorted from blood, collected in a trial of the OX40 agonist ivuxolimab. The sequence came from an adult with an advanced solid tumor such as melanoma, head and neck, liver or kidney cancer. The genes are TRBV5-5 and TRBJ2-7; D is uncertain. The CDR3 loop reads CASSLGVYEQYF. The CDR3 coding sequence is TGTGCCAGCAGCTTGGGGGTCTACGAGCAGTACTTC.